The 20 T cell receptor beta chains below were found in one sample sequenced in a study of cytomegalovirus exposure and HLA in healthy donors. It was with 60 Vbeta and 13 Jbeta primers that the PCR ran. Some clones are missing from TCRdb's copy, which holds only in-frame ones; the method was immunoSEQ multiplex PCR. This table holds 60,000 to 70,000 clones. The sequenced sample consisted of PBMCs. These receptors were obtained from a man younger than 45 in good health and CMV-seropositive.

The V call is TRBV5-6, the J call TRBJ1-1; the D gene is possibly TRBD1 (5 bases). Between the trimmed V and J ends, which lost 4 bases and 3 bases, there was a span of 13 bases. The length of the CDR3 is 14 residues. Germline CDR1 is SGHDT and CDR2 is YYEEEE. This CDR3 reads CASSPIPGDTEAFF. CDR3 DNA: TGTGCCAGCAGCCCAATTCCGGGGGACACTGAAGCTTTCTTT.

CDR3 protein: CASSLGTSGYNEQFF. The CDR3 DNA reads TGTGCCAGCAGCTTGGGGACTAGCGGTTACAATGAGCAGTTCTTC. The chain is built from TRBV7-2 and TRBJ2-1, with 11 bases matching TRBD2. The CDR3 consists of 15 residues. Germline V gene lookup returns CDR1 SGHTA and CDR2 FQGNSA. V dropped 3 bases and J dropped 4; count of bases not matched to a gene: 2.

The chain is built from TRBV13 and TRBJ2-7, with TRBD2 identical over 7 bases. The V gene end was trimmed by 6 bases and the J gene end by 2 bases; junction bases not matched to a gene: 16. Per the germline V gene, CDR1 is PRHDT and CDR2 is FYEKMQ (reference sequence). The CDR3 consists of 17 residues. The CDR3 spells CASSKGRGASAAYEQYF. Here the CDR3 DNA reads TGTGCCAGCAGTAAAGGGAGGGGAGCTAGCGCCGCCTACGAGCAGTACTTC.

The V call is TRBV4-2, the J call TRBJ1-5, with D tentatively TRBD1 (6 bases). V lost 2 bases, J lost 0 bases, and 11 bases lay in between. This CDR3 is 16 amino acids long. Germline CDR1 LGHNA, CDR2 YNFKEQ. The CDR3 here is CASSQRQADSNQPQHF. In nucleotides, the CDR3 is TGTGCCAGCAGCCAACGACAGGCGGATAGCAATCAGCCCCAGCATTTT.

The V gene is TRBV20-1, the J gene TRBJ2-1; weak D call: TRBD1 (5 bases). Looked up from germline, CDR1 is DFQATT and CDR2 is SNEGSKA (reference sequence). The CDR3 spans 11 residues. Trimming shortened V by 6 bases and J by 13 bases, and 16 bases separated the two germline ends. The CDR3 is CSAFSGPAQFF. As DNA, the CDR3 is TGCAGTGCGTTCTCAGGGCCCGCCCAGTTCTTC.

The CDR3 reads CASSFGTGGAYEQYF. The CDR3 bases are TGTGCCAGCAGCTTTGGGACAGGAGGTGCCTACGAGCAGTACTTC. The gene calls are TRBV13 and TRBJ2-7, with 8 bases lining up with TRBD1. Losses at the gene ends were 3 bases for V and 2 bases for J; bases not matched to a gene: 6. The CDR3 totals 15 residues. CDR1 is PRHDT, CDR2 FYEKMQ, per germline (reference sequence).

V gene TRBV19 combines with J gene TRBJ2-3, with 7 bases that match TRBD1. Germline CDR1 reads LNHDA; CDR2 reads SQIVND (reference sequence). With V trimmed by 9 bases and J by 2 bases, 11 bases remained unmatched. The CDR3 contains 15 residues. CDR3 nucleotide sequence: TGTGCCAGCGCCCGGGACAGACTTATCACAGATACGCAGTATTTT. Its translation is CASARDRLITDTQYF.

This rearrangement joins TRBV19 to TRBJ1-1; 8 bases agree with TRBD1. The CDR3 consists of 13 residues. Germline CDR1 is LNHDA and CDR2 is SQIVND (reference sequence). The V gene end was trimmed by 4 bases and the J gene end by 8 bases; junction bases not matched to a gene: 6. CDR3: CASSNTGGIEAFF. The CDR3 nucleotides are TGTGCCAGTAGTAACACAGGGGGAATAGAAGCTTTCTTT.

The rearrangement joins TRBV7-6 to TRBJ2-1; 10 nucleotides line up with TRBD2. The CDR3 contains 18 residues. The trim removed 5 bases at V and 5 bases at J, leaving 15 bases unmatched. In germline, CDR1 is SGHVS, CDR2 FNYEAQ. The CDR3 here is CASSTGTSDQIADNEQFF. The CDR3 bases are TGTGCCAGCAGCACCGGGACTAGCGACCAGATCGCCGACAATGAGCAGTTCTTC.

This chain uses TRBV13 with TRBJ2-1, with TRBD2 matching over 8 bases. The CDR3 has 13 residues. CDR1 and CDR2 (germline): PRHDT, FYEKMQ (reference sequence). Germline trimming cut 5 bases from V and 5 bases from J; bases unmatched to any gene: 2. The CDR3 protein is CASSTSGDNEQFF. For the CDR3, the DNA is TGTGCCAGCAGCACTAGCGGCGACAATGAGCAGTTCTTC.

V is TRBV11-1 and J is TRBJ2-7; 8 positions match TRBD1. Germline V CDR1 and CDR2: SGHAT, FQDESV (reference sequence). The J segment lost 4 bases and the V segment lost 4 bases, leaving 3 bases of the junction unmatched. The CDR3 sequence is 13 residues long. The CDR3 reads CASSYGQGYEQYF. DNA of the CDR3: TGTGCCAGCAGCTACGGACAGGGTTACGAGCAGTACTTC.

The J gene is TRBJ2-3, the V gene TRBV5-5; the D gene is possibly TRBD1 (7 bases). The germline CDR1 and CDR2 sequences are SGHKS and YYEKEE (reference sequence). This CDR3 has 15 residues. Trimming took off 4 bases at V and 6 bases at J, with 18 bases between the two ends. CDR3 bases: TGTGCCAGCAGCCCATCTGCAGGGGGGTTTGATACGCAGTATTTT. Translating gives CASSPSAGGFDTQYF.

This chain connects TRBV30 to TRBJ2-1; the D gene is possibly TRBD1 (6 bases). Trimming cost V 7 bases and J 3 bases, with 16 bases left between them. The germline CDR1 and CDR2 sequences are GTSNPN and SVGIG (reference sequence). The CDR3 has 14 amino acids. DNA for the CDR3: TGTGCCTCCTACAGGGACGCAAGCTACAATGAGCAGTTCTTC. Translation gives CASYRDASYNEQFF. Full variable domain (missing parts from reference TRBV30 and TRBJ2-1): SQTIHQWPATLVQPVGSPLSLECTVEGTSNPNLYWYRQAAGRGLQLLFYSVGIGQISSEVPQNLSASRPQDRQFILSSKKLLLSDSGFYLCASYRDASYNEQFFGPGTRLTVL.

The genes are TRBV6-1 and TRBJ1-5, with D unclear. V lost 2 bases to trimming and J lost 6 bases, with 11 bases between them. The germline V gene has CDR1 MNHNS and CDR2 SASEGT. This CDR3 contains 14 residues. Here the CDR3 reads CASSETVISQPQHF. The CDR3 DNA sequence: TGTGCCAGCAGTGAAACGGTCATTAGTCAGCCCCAGCATTTT.

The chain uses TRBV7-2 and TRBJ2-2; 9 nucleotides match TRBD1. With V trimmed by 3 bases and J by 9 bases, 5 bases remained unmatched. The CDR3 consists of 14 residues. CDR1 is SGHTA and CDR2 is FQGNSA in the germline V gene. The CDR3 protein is CASSLGQGARELFF. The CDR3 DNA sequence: TGTGCCAGCAGCTTGGGACAGGGCGCCAGGGAGCTGTTTTTT.

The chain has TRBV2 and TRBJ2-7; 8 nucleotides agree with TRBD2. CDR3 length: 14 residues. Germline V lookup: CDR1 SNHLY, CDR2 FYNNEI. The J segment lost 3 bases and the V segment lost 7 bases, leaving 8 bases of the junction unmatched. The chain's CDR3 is CASNAGGVVYEQYF. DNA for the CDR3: TGTGCCAGCAACGCGGGAGGTGTAGTCTACGAGCAGTACTTC.

The CDR3 region has the DNA TGTGCCAGCAGTGATAGACAGATGAACACTGAAGCTTTCTTT. This codes for CASSDRQMNTEAFF. The gene calls are TRBV25-1 and TRBJ1-1; D may be TRBD1 (5 bases). CDR1 is MGHDK and CDR2 is SYGVNS in the germline V gene. This CDR3 spans 14 amino acids. The ends were cut back, 3 bases at V and 0 bases at J, with 8 bases in the middle.

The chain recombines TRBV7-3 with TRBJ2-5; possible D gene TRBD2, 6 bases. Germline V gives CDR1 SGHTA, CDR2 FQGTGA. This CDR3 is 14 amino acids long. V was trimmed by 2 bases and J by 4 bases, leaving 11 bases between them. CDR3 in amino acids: CASSLGGNAETQYF. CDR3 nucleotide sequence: TGTGCCAGCAGCTTAGGCGGGAACGCAGAGACCCAGTACTTC.

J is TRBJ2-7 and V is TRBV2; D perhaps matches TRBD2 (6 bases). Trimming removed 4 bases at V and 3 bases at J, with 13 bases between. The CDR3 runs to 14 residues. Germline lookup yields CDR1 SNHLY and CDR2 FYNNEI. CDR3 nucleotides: TGTGCCAGCAGTGTTCAGCGGGTATACTACGAGCAGTACTTC. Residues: CASSVQRVYYEQYF.

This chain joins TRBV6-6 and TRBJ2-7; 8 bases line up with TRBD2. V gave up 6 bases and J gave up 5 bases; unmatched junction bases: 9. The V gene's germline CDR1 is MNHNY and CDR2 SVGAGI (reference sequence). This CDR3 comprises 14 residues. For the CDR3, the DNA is TGTGCCAGCAGACCCAGCGGGAGTGCCAACGAGCAGTACTTC. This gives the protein CASRPSGSANEQYF.